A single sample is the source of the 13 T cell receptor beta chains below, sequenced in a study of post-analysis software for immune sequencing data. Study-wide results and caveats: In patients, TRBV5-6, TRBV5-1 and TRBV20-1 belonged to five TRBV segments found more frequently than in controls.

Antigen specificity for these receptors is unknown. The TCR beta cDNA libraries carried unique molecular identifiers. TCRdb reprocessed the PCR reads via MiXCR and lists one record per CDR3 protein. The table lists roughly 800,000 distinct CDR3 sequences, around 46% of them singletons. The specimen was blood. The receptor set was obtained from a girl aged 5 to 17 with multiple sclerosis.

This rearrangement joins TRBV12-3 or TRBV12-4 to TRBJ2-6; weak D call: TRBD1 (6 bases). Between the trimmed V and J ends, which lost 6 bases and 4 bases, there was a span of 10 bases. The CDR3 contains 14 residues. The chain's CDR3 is CASRNDRGANVLTF. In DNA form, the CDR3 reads TGTGCCAGCAGAAACGACAGGGGGGCCAACGTCCTGACTTTC.

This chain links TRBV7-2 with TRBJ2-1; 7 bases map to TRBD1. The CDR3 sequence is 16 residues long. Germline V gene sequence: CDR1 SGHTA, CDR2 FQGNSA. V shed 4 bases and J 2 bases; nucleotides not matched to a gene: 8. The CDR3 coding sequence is TGTGCCAGCAGCTGGGCAGGGGGTTCCACCTACAATGAGCAGTTCTTC. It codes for CASSWAGGSTYNEQFF.

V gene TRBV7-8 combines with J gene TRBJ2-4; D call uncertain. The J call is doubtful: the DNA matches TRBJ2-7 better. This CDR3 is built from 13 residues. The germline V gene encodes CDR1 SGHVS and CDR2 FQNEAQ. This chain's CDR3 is CASSSRLNYEQYF. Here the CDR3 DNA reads TGTGCCAGCAGCTCCCGACTGAACTACGAGCAGTACTTC.

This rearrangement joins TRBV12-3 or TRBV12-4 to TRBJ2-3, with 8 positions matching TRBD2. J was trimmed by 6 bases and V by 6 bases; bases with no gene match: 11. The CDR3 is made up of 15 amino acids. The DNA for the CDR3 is TGTGCCAGCAGACCTTCAGCGGGAGCGTCGGATACGCAGTATTTT. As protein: CASRPSAGASDTQYF.

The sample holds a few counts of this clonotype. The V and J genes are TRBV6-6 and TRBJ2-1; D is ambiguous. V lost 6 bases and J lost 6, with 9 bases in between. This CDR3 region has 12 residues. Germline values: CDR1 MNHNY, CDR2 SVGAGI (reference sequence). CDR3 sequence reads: CASRALLNEQFF. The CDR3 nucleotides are TGTGCCAGCAGGGCCCTACTCAATGAGCAGTTCTTC.

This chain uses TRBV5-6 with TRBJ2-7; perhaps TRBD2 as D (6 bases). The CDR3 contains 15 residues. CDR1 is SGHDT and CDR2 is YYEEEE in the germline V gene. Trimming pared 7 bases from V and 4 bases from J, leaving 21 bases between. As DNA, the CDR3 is TGTGCCAGCGGCCCTTTAGGATCCGGGAGATACGAGCAGTACTTC. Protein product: CASGPLGSGRYEQYF.

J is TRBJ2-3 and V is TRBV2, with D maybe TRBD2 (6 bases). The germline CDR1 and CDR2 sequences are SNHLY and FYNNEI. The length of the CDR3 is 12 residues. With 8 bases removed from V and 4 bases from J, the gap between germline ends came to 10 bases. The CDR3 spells CASCRLADTQYF. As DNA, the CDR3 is TGTGCCAGCTGCCGACTAGCAGATACGCAGTATTTT.

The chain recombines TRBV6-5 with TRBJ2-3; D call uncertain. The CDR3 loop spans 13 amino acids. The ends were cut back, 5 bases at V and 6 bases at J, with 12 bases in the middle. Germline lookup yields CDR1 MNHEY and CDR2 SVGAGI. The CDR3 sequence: CASSLTGCDTQYF. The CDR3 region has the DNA TGTGCCAGCAGTCTCACCGGGTGCGATACGCAGTATTTT.

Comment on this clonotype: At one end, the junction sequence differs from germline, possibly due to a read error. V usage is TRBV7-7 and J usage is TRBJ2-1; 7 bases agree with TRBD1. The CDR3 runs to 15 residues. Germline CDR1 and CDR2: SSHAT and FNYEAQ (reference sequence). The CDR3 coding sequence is TGTGCTAGCAGCTCCCGGGACAGTCCCTACAATGAGCAGTTCTTC. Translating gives CASSSRDSPYNEQFF.

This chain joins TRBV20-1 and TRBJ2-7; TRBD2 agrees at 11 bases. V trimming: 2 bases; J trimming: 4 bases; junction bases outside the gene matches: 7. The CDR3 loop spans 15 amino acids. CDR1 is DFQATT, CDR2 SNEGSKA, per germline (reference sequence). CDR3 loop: CSARTPGLAVYEQYF. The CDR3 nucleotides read TGCAGTGCTAGAACCCCGGGACTAGCGGTTTACGAGCAGTACTTC.

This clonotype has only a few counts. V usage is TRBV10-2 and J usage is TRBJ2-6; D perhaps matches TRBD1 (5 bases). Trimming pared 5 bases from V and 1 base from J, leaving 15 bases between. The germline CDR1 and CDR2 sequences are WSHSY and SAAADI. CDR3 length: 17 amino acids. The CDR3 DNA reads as TGCGCCAGCAGTAGGGGTTTTAGTGGATCTGGGGCCAACGTCCTGACTTTC. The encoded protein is CASSRGFSGSGANVLTF.

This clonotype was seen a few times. CDR3 nucleotide sequence: TGTGCCAGCAAAGACACAGCAGGCTCCTACGAGCAGTACTTC. This sequence encodes CASKDTAGSYEQYF. This chain joins TRBV2 and TRBJ2-7; no reliable D call. The V and J ends lost 7 bases and 0 bases respectively, with 13 bases between them. The germline V gene has CDR1 SNHLY and CDR2 FYNNEI. The CDR3 spans 14 residues.

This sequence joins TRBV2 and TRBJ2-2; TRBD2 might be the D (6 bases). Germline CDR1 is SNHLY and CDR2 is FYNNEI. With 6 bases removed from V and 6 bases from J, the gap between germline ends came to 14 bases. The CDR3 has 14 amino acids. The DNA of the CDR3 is TGTGCCAGCAGAATGGAGGGGTTGGCCGGGGAGCTGTTTTTT. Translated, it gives CASRMEGLAGELFF.